The 22 T cell receptor beta chains listed next were all sequenced from one sample in a study of cytomegalovirus exposure and HLA in healthy donors. Here immunoSEQ multiplex PCR was the method, and the copy in TCRdb shows in-frame clones only, minus some. The table has about 220,000 clones, around 88% seen once; the top ten hold about 2.9%. The specimen sequenced was PBMCs. These receptors originate from a young woman in good health and CMV-seronegative.

This rearrangement joins TRBV5-1 to TRBJ2-1, with 7 bases fitting TRBD2. The CDR3 spans 15 residues. V lost 0 bases and J lost 7; bases outside the gene matches: 7. Per germline, CDR1 SGHRS and CDR2 YFSETQ. The CDR3 loop reads CASSLAAGVGNEQFF. In DNA, the CDR3 is TGCGCCAGCAGCTTGGCTGCGGGAGTGGGTAATGAGCAGTTCTTC.

The genes are TRBV19 and TRBJ2-7; possible D gene TRBD1, 6 bases. The CDR3 sequence is 15 residues long. CDR1 is LNHDA, CDR2 SQIVND, per germline (reference sequence). V was trimmed by 1 base and J by 3 bases, leaving 13 bases between them. CDR3 sequence (DNA): TGTGCCAGTAGTATAGGCCAGTCCAGGGGCTACGAGCAGTACTTC. Translating it yields CASSIGQSRGYEQYF.

This rearrangement joins TRBV9 to TRBJ2-1; 12 bases align to TRBD2. Germline lookup yields CDR1 SGDLS and CDR2 YYNGEE. The junction had 6 bases not matched to a gene; V was cut back by 0 bases and J by 2 bases. This CDR3 contains 18 residues. The CDR3 nucleotides read TGTGCCAGCAGCGTAGTCCCTGGACTAGCGGGGACCTACAATGAGCAGTTCTTC. This translates into CASSVVPGLAGTYNEQFF.

The chain combines TRBV6-1 with TRBJ2-3; tentative D call: TRBD1 (6 bases). The V end was cut by 6 bases, the J end by 0 bases, with 10 bases between. This CDR3 is 14 amino acids long. Germline loops: CDR1 MNHNS, CDR2 SASEGT. The CDR3 DNA follows: TGTGCCAGCAGCCACAGGGTGAGCACAGATACGCAGTATTTT. Translating it yields CASSHRVSTDTQYF.

The CDR3 nucleotides read TGTGCCAGCAGTGACGCTAGCGATTCCACAGATACGCAGTATTTT. It encodes CASSDASDSTDTQYF. This sequence joins TRBV25-1 and TRBJ2-3; weak D call: TRBD2 (6 bases). V lost 3 bases and J lost 2, with 12 bases in between. Germline-derived CDR1 and CDR2 are MGHDK and SYGVNS. This CDR3 has 15 amino acids.

This chain joins TRBV28 and TRBJ1-4, with 7 bases that match TRBD1. The germline V gene has CDR1 MDHEN and CDR2 SYDVKM. Germline trimming cut 2 bases from V and 8 bases from J; bases unmatched to any gene: 5. The CDR3 is 14 amino acids. CDR3: CASSLGTVGEKLFF. The CDR3 DNA follows: TGTGCCAGCAGTTTAGGGACAGTCGGAGAAAAACTGTTTTTT.

This clone was observed a single time. The CDR3 bases are TGTGCCAGCAGTTTCCGCTACCTCCGGGAGACCCAGTACTTC. It yields the protein CASSFRYLRETQYF. The chain combines TRBV27 with TRBJ2-5; D gene unclear. Between the trimmed V and J ends, which lost 3 bases and 5 bases, there was a span of 13 bases. CDR3 length: 14 amino acids. Germline CDR1 reads MNHEY; CDR2 reads SMNVEV (reference sequence).

This clone came up a few times. The chain's CDR3 is CASSFDLAGLSYEQYF. The CDR3 DNA sequence: TGTGCCAGCAGTTTTGACCTAGCGGGCCTCTCCTACGAGCAGTACTTC. The chain links TRBV28 to TRBJ2-7; 8 bases agree with TRBD2. The CDR3 extends over 16 amino acids. The germline gives CDR1 MDHEN, CDR2 SYDVKM. After removal of 3 bases from V and 0 bases from J, the junction contained 7 bases not matched to a gene.

The chain links TRBV6-1 to TRBJ1-2; weak D call: TRBD1 (6 bases). Trimming left V 3 bases short and J 6 bases short, with 11 bases between. This CDR3 spans 13 amino acids. Germline CDR1 is MNHNS and CDR2 is SASEGT. For the CDR3, the DNA is TGTGCCAGCAGTGAGGCAGGGGTGGATGGCTACACCTTC. This translates into CASSEAGVDGYTF.

The chain has TRBV10-3 and TRBJ2-7, with 11 bases that match TRBD2. J gave up 5 bases and V 6 bases, and 15 bases lay outside the gene matches. The length of the CDR3 is 17 residues. CDR1 is ENHRY, CDR2 SYGVKD, per germline. As DNA, the CDR3 is TGTGCCATCAGCCAAAACCTACTAGCGGGAGAAAGCAACGAGCAGTACTTC. It encodes CAISQNLLAGESNEQYF.

The rearrangement uses TRBV29-1 and TRBJ2-3; D is undetermined. The germline V gene has CDR1 SQVTM and CDR2 ANQGSEA. Trimming left V 0 bases short and J 4 bases short, with 17 bases between. This CDR3 has 16 residues. The CDR3 DNA reads as TGCAGCGTTGAAGAGGCTGGAGAGGCGGAAGCAGATACGCAGTATTTT. This gives the protein CSVEEAGEAEADTQYF.

This sequence joins TRBV27 and TRBJ2-7, with 10 bases aligning to TRBD2. This CDR3 is 14 amino acids long. CDR1 is MNHEY and CDR2 is SMNVEV in the germline V gene (reference sequence). V shed 6 bases and J 4 bases; nucleotides not matched to a gene: 6. Here the CDR3 reads CASREQGLAYEQYF. DNA of the CDR3: TGTGCCAGCAGAGAGCAGGGACTAGCGTACGAGCAGTACTTC.

V gene TRBV5-5 combines with J gene TRBJ2-1, with D perhaps TRBD2 (6 bases). This CDR3 has 17 amino acids. The germline V gene has CDR1 SGHKS and CDR2 YYEKEE (reference sequence). The V end was cut by 3 bases, the J end by 7 bases, with 23 bases between. CDR3: CASSSNVRVLRGNEQFF. CDR3 bases: TGTGCCAGCAGCTCGAATGTACGAGTTCTGCGGGGTAATGAGCAGTTCTTC.

This clone was seen only once. This sequence joins TRBV11-2 and TRBJ2-7; D might be TRBD2 (6 bases). Trimming removed 1 base from V and 3 bases from J, with 16 bases in between. The CDR3 length is 16 residues. CDR1 and CDR2 (germline): SGHAT, FQNNGV. In DNA, the CDR3 is TGTGCCAGCAGCTTAGGGGGACTCAGAGTACTCTACGAGCAGTACTTC. As protein: CASSLGGLRVLYEQYF.

The DNA of the CDR3 is TGTGCCAGCTCCCGGGACTTTCCTAGCTCCTACAATGAGCAGTTCTTC. Amino acids: CASSRDFPSSYNEQFF. This sequence joins TRBV27 and TRBJ2-1, with D perhaps matching TRBD2 (6 bases). The germline V gene has CDR1 MNHEY and CDR2 SMNVEV (reference sequence). The CDR3 covers 16 residues. Trimming pared 8 bases from V and 0 bases from J, leaving 17 bases between.

This clone has just one count. This rearrangement joins TRBV5-1 to TRBJ2-1, with 11 bases identical to TRBD2. The germline V gene encodes CDR1 SGHRS and CDR2 YFSETQ. This CDR3 is built from 20 residues. Unmatched junction bases numbered 15, after V lost 4 bases and J lost 0 bases. The CDR3 is CASSRSQIGTSGSSYNEQFF. DNA for the CDR3: TGCGCCAGCAGCCGGTCTCAAATCGGGACTAGCGGAAGCTCCTACAATGAGCAGTTCTTC. The variable domain in full, with the rest retrieved from reference TRBV5-1 and TRBJ2-1, is KAGVTQTPRYLIKTRGQQVTLSCSPISGHRSVSWYQQTPGQGLQFLFEYFSETQRNKGNFPGRFSGRQFSNSRSEMNVSTLELGDSALYLCASSRSQIGTSGSSYNEQFFGPGTRLTVL.

The chain is built from TRBV9 and TRBJ2-7; 9 nucleotides agree with TRBD1. J lost 6 bases, V lost 0 bases, and 4 bases had no gene match. The CDR3 runs to 14 residues. Germline lookup yields CDR1 SGDLS and CDR2 YYNGEE. Here the CDR3 DNA reads TGTGCCAGCAGCGTAGGTGGGACAGGGATCGAGCAGTACTTC. Amino acid sequence: CASSVGGTGIEQYF.

The rearrangement links TRBV5-1 to TRBJ2-1, with a tentative D call TRBD2 (7 bases). V lost 3 bases, J lost 5 bases, and 18 bases lay in between. Germline values: CDR1 SGHRS, CDR2 YFSETQ. This CDR3 comprises 16 residues. The CDR3 sequence: CASSSWGGGSHNEQFF. The CDR3 DNA follows: TGCGCCAGCAGCTCATGGGGGGGCGGGAGCCACAATGAGCAGTTCTTC. The full variable domain, completed using reference TRBV5-1 and TRBJ2-1, is KAGVTQTPRYLIKTRGQQVTLSCSPISGHRSVSWYQQTPGQGLQFLFEYFSETQRNKGNFPGRFSGRQFSNSRSEMNVSTLELGDSALYLCASSSWGGGSHNEQFFGPGTRLTVL.

The V call is TRBV2, the J call TRBJ2-1, with 9 bases identical to TRBD1. V lost 4 bases and J lost 3; bases outside the gene matches: 4. The CDR3 runs to 15 residues. CDR1 is SNHLY and CDR2 is FYNNEI in the germline V gene. CDR3 protein: CASSGGQGYYNEQFF. CDR3 coding DNA: TGTGCCAGCAGTGGGGGACAGGGATACTACAATGAGCAGTTCTTC. Variable domain in full (rest from reference TRBV2 and TRBJ2-1): EPEVTQTPSHQVTQMGQEVILRCVPISNHLYFYWYRQILGQKVEFLVSFYNNEISEKSEIFDDQFSVERPDGSNFTLKIRSTKLEDSAMYFCASSGGQGYYNEQFFGPGTRLTVL.

The V gene is TRBV18, the J gene TRBJ2-4; a weak D match, TRBD2 (5 bases). V shed 2 bases and J shed 7 bases, with 15 bases lying between them. The CDR3 has 15 residues. The germline CDR1 and CDR2 sequences are KGHSH and LQKENI. The CDR3 sequence is CASSPSIGRTNIQYF. The CDR3 bases are TGTGCCAGCTCACCATCCATAGGTCGGACTAACATTCAGTACTTC.

V gene TRBV1 combines with J gene TRBJ2-1; the DNA was not used to check the table's D call, TRBD2. TRBV1 is a documented pseudogene. The CDR3 extends over 19 amino acids. The CDR3 loop is CTSPEETSSGKEQINEQFF. In DNA, the CDR3 is TGCACCAGCCCCGAAGAAACTAGCTCCGGCAAAGAACAGATCAATGAGCAGTTCTTC.

The chain links TRBV5-5 to TRBJ2-7; 11 bases fit TRBD1. The V and J ends lost 2 bases and 2 bases, in that order; junction bases with no gene match: 3. The CDR3 is 15 residues long. CDR1 and CDR2 (germline): SGHKS, YYEKEE (reference sequence). The CDR3 DNA follows: TGTGCCAGCAGCTTTGGGACAGGGGGTACCTACGAGCAGTACTTC. Translated, it gives CASSFGTGGTYEQYF. The complete variable domain, with remaining parts taken from reference TRBV5-5 and TRBJ2-7, reads DAGVTQSPTHLIKTRGQQVTLRCSPISGHKSVSWYQQVLGQGPQFIFQYYEKEERGRGNFPDRFSARQFPNYSSELNVNALLLGDSALYLCASSFGTGGTYEQYFGPGTRLTVT.